A selection of T cell receptor beta chains follows, all from one sample in a study of cytomegalovirus exposure and HLA in healthy donors. Sequencing was performed with immunoSEQ multiplex PCR; in TCRdb, only in-frame clones are kept and a portion is missing. The data show fewer than 200,000 clones, approximately 81% seen once. The sequencing input was PBMCs. The receptors shown here come from a woman between 25 and 40 years old in good health and CMV-seronegative. The CDR3 runs from the conserved cysteine through the conserved F or W. A D gene is named only where the DNA matches it firmly. Clone size is not always given. Where it is, it says once, few, many or a class for expanded clones.

j_call: TRBJ2-7
cdr3_length: 13
clone_size: -
v_call: TRBV28
d_call: -
cdr3_aa: CASSLDGLYEQYF
cdr3_nt: TGTGCCAGCAGTTTAGACGGACTCTACGAGCAGTACTTC

j_call: TRBJ2-7
cdr3_length: 15
clone_size: -
v_call: TRBV28
d_call: TRBD1
cdr3_aa: CASWSRDRGHYEQYF
cdr3_nt: TGTGCCAGCTGGTCCCGGGACAGGGGGCACTACGAGCAGTACTTC

j_call: TRBJ2-1
cdr3_length: 11
clone_size: few
v_call: TRBV29-1
d_call: -
cdr3_aa: CSALRDNEQFF
cdr3_nt: TGCAGCGCCCTCCGGGACAATGAGCAGTTCTTC

j_call: TRBJ1-5
cdr3_length: 15
clone_size: -
v_call: TRBV15
d_call: -
cdr3_aa: CATSIRQAVYQPQHF
cdr3_nt: TGTGCCACCAGCATACGGCAGGCCGTCTATCAGCCCCAGCATTTT

j_call: TRBJ1-1
cdr3_length: 16
clone_size: -
v_call: TRBV11-2
d_call: -
cdr3_aa: CASSLDLQQRSYEAFF
cdr3_nt: TGTGCCAGCAGCTTAGATTTACAGCAGAGAAGTTATGAAGCTTTCTTT

j_call: TRBJ1-2
cdr3_length: 13
clone_size: -
v_call: TRBV18
d_call: TRBD1
cdr3_aa: CASSGTENYGYTF
cdr3_nt: TGTGCCAGCTCTGGGACAGAAAACTATGGCTACACCTTC

j_call: TRBJ2-7
cdr3_length: 15
clone_size: -
v_call: TRBV14
d_call: TRBD2
cdr3_aa: CASSQLAGGQNEQYF
cdr3_nt: TGTGCCAGCAGCCAACTAGCGGGAGGGCAAAACGAGCAGTACTTC

j_call: TRBJ1-1
cdr3_length: 15
clone_size: -
v_call: TRBV6-1
d_call: -
cdr3_aa: CASSAMGLLNTEAFF
cdr3_nt: TGTGCCAGCAGTGCCATGGGCCTACTTAACACTGAAGCTTTCTTT

j_call: TRBJ1-3
cdr3_length: 14
clone_size: few
v_call: TRBV30
d_call: -
cdr3_aa: CAWSVPGSGNTIYF
cdr3_nt: TGTGCCTGGAGTGTACCGGGGTCTGGAAACACCATATATTTT

j_call: TRBJ2-1
cdr3_length: 15
clone_size: -
v_call: TRBV2
d_call: TRBD1
cdr3_aa: CASRASTGVHNEQFF
cdr3_nt: TGTGCCAGCAGGGCCTCGACAGGGGTCCACAATGAGCAGTTCTTC

j_call: TRBJ2-7
cdr3_length: 15
clone_size: -
v_call: TRBV28
d_call: TRBD2
cdr3_aa: CASSSSAGGPYQQYF
cdr3_nt: TGTGCCAGCAGTTCGTCGGCGGGAGGCCCTTACCAGCAGTACTTC

j_call: TRBJ1-1
cdr3_length: 15
clone_size: -
v_call: TRBV19
d_call: -
cdr3_aa: CASSILAGRGTEAFF
cdr3_nt: TGTGCCAGTAGTATTCTGGCAGGGAGGGGGACTGAAGCTTTCTTT

j_call: TRBJ2-3
cdr3_length: 14
clone_size: few
v_call: TRBV6-5
d_call: -
cdr3_aa: CASSPTGIKDTQYF
cdr3_nt: TGTGCCAGCAGCCCCACGGGGATAAAGGATACGCAGTATTTT

j_call: TRBJ2-2
cdr3_length: 15
clone_size: -
v_call: TRBV7-9
d_call: -
cdr3_aa: CSSSLSHLAAGELFF
cdr3_nt: TGTTCCAGCAGCCTATCCCACTTAGCAGCCGGGGAGCTGTTTTTT

j_call: TRBJ2-2
cdr3_length: 13
clone_size: -
v_call: TRBV18
d_call: -
cdr3_aa: CASSPPSTGELFF
cdr3_nt: TGTGCCAGCTCACCCCCCTCTACCGGGGAGCTGTTTTTT

j_call: TRBJ1-5
cdr3_length: 15
clone_size: -
v_call: TRBV6-5
d_call: -
cdr3_aa: CASSKDGGVNQPQHF
cdr3_nt: TGTGCCAGCAGTAAGGACGGCGGGGTCAATCAGCCCCAGCATTTT

j_call: TRBJ2-2
cdr3_length: 16
clone_size: -
v_call: TRBV2
d_call: TRBD1
cdr3_aa: CASSGATGVRTGELFF
cdr3_nt: TGTGCCAGCAGTGGAGCTACAGGGGTTCGGACCGGGGAGCTGTTTTTT

j_call: TRBJ1-6
cdr3_length: 17
clone_size: few
v_call: TRBV27
d_call: -
cdr3_aa: CASSLGFQGSYNSPLHF
cdr3_nt: TGTGCCAGCAGTTTAGGGTTTCAGGGCTCCTATAATTCACCCCTCCACTTT